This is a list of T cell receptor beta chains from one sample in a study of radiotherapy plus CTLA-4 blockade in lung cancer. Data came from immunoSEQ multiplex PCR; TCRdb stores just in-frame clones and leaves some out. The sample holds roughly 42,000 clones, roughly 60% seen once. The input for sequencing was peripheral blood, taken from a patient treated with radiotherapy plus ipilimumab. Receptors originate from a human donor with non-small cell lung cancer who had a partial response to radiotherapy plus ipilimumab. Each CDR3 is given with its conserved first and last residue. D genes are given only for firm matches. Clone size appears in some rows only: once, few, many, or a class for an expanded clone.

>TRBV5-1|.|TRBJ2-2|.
TGCGCCAGCACGACGTATCAGGGGCCCACCGGGGAGCTGTTTTTT
CASTTYQGPTGELFF
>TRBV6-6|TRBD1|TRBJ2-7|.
TGTGCCAGCAGTTACTCGAGACAGGGATACGAGCAGTACTTC
CASSYSRQGYEQYF
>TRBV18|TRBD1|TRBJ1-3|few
TGTGCCAGCTCACCACAGGGACAGGGGTACACCATATATTTT
CASSPQGQGYTIYF
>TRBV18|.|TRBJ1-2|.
TGTGCCAGCTCACCACCAGGGATGGGGGGACTTGGCTACACCTTC
CASSPPGMGGLGYTF
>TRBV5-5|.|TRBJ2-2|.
TGTGCCAGCAGCCGTTTTTCCAGTTCGAACACCGGGGAGCTGTTTTTT
CASSRFSSSNTGELFF
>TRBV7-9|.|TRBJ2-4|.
TGTGCCAGCAGCTCTCAGGACAACCAAGGGGACATTCAGTACTTC
CASSSQDNQGDIQYF
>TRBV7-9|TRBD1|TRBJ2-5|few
TGTGCCAGCAGCCCAAGGGACAGGGGATACGAGACCCAGTACTTC
CASSPRDRGYETQYF
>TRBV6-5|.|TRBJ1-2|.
TGTGCCAGCAGTTACTCTTTTTCAGCTAACTATGGCTACACCTTC
CASSYSFSANYGYTF
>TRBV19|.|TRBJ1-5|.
TGTGCCAGTGGGTCGGCGGGAAAAAGGGATGGGCAGCCCCAGCATTTT
CASGSAGKRDGQPQHF
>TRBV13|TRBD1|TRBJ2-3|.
TGTGCCAGCAGCCCGCCGGGACAGGGAGGGGATACGCAGTATTTT
CASSPPGQGGDTQYF
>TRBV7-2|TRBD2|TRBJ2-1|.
TGTGCCAGCAGCTTAGCGGGGGGGTCTGGAGGATCCTACAATGAGCAGTTCTTC
CASSLAGGSGGSYNEQFF
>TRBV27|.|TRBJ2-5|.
TGTGCCAGCGGATCGGACTCATCGGGGACCCAGTACTTC
CASGSDSSGTQYF
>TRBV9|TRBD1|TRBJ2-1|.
TGTGCCAGCAGCGATCGACAGGGTGGGAATGAGCAGTTCTTC
CASSDRQGGNEQFF
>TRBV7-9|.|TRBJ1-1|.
TGTGCCAGCAGCCTCGAGGTGAACACTGAAGCTTTCTTT
CASSLEVNTEAFF
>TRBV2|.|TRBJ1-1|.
TGTGCCAGCAGCTTAGTCGGGACTGTAGAAGCTTTCTTT
CASSLVGTVEAFF
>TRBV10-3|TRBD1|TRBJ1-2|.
TGTGCCATCAGTTTAGGACAGGGCAGCTATGGCTACACCTTC
CAISLGQGSYGYTF
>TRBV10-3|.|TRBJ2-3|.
TGTGCCATCAGTGCGGCTAGCAGGCTCACAGATACGCAGTATTTT
CAISAASRLTDTQYF
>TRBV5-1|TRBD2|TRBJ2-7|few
TGCGCCAGCAGCTTGTCCGGGGGGACTAGCGGGATATATCACGAGCAGTACTTC
CASSLSGGTSGIYHEQYF
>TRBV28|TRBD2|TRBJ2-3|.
TGTGCCAGCAGTTTATACGGGAGGGAGGATACGCAGTATTTT
CASSLYGREDTQYF
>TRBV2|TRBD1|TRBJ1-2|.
TGTGCCAGGACAGGGGGTTCAGGGTATGGCTACACCTTC
CARTGGSGYGYTF
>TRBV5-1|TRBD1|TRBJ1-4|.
TGCGCCAGCAGCTTCACGACAGGGGGCTCTGTAAAACTGTTTTTT
CASSFTTGGSVKLFF
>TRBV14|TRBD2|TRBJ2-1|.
TGTGCCAGCAGCCAAGATAGTGGGAAAACTAGCGGGGGACGGCCGAACAATGAGCAGTTCTTC
CASSQDSGKTSGGRPNNEQFF
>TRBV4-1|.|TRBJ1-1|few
TGTGCCAGCAGCCAAGCTCCGACAGTGAACACTGAAGCTTTCTTT
CASSQAPTVNTEAFF
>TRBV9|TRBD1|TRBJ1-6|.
TGTGCCAGCAGCGCCTACCGGGACAGCTATTCACCCCTCCACTTT
CASSAYRDSYSPLHF
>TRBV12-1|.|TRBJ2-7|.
TGTGCCACTAACGGGACAGAGGGCTCCTACGAGCAGTACTTC
CATNGTEGSYEQYF
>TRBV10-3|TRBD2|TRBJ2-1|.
TGTGCCATCAGTGAGTCGATGGCAGCGGGGGCTTTTAATGAGCAGTTCTTC
CAISESMAAGAFNEQFF
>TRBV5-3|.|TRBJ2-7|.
TGTGCCAGCCCGGTGGGGGGGGGCGTCTCCTACGAGCAGTACTTC
CASPVGGGVSYEQYF
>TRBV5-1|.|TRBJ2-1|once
TGCGCCAGCAACCCGGCCAACTTGGGTCAGGGAGGAAATGAGCAGTTCTTC
CASNPANLGQGGNEQFF
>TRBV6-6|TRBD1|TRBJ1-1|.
TGTGCCAGCAGTCCGTCCCGGGACAGGAAGAGTGAAGCTTTCTTT
CASSPSRDRKSEAFF